This entry concerns a single TCR beta chain. Sequencing used immunoSEQ multiplex PCR; TCRdb keeps in-frame clones, though not all of them. The sample carries about 94,000 clones, 75% to 90% recorded once. This sample stems from a study of blood T cell repertoires in COVID-19. Study summary: T cells, B-cell-depleted T cells, or PBMCs provided the cDNA or gDNA that served as material.

The TCR sequence derives from a human donor in a cohort sampled during active COVID-19. Sequencing input: peripheral blood.

The DNA for the CDR3 is TGCGCCAGCAGTGAGTCGACGCGGGACTTGACCTACGAGCAGTACTTC. As protein: CASSESTRDLTYEQYF. The chain carries TRBV10-1 and TRBJ2-7, with a weak D call TRBD2 (6 bases). Trimming pared 0 bases from V and 2 bases from J, leaving 14 bases between. Germline assignment: CDR1 WNHNN and CDR2 SYGVQD (reference sequence). This CDR3 comprises 16 residues.